Sequencing of this T cell receptor (beta chain) was carried out in a study of CD8+CD57+ T cells in acquired aplastic anemia. The authors sequenced patients whose flow cytometry had shown CD8+CD57+ cell expansion. Patients had not yet gotten any therapy when their blood was taken for sampling. This CDR3 has 16 residues. Germline loops: CDR1 MNHNS, CDR2 SASEGT. This clonotype has a single count. A junction end diverges from the germline sequence, so it may reflect a read error. Template material for TCR beta VDJ and CDR3 profiling consisted of genomic DNA. MiXCR, applied by TCRdb to the reads, yields one record per CDR3 protein. The table includes just over 150,000 distinct CDR3 sequences, 45% to 55% detected once.

The sequence came from a human donor with aplastic anemia. Sequenced material: sorted CD4+, CD8+, or CD8+CD57+ T cells (not recorded which) from PBMCs. The J gene is TRBJ2-3, the V gene TRBV6-1; a possible D gene is TRBD1 (5 bases). DNA of the CDR3: TGTGCCAGCAGGAGAAGGGGTCTAAATCCCACAGATACGCAGTGTTTT. It specifies CASRRRGLNPTDTQCF.